This T cell receptor (beta chain) is drawn from a study of cytomegalovirus exposure and HLA in healthy donors. Study results and caveats: An analysis was carried out later, and it reportedly showed fewer N-insertions in an Asian-associated ancestry cluster than the roughly 700-donor mean.

PCR involved 60 Vbeta and 13 Jbeta primers. Profiled with immunoSEQ multiplex PCR; TCRdb holds only in-frame clones, not every one. This table has 120,000 or so clones, 8% to 11% appearing once. This clone turned up a few times. As yet, its antigen is unknown. This TCR was sampled from a woman younger than 35 in good health and CMV-seropositive. The sequenced sample was PBMCs.

For the CDR3, the DNA is TGTGCCAGCAGTTTAGGGGACAGTAATCAGCCCCAGCATTTT. It codes for CASSLGDSNQPQHF. This chain connects TRBV28 to TRBJ1-5, with 7 positions matching TRBD1. Trimming took 2 bases from V and 4 from J; bases not matched to a gene: 2. The CDR3 runs 14 residues. Germline CDR1 reads MDHEN; CDR2 reads SYDVKM.